Below, 2 T cell receptor beta chains from the same sample are listed, as sequenced in a study of shared clonotypes between healthy human individuals. Sequencing used immunoSEQ multiplex PCR; TCRdb keeps in-frame clones, though not all of them. The sample records roughly 2.1 million clones, just over 90% being singletons. Naive CD8 cells lacked CD45RO, underwent positive selection for CCR7 and left out terminally differentiated effector memory CD45RA+ cells. Sequencing input: naive CD8+ T cells from PBMCs. The receptors were gathered from a man younger than 30 in good health. Some clones in this sample may be carry-over from other donors' samples.

The V and J genes are TRBV9 and TRBJ2-1; 9 bases are shared with TRBD2. Germline assignment: CDR1 SGDLS and CDR2 YYNGEE. The length of the CDR3 is 16 residues. J lost 3 bases, V lost 0 bases, and 4 bases had no gene match. The CDR3 coding sequence is TGTGCCAGCAGCGTAGGACTAGCGGCCCTCTACAATGAGCAGTTCTTC. Protein sequence: CASSVGLAALYNEQFF.

The chain employs TRBV6-5 and TRBJ1-3; no clear D. Germline V gene data show CDR1 as MNHEY and CDR2 as SVGAGI. This CDR3 spans 13 amino acids. Trimming removed 4 bases at V and 4 bases at J, with 8 bases between. CDR3 loop: CASSSRTGNTIYF. The CDR3, as DNA: TGTGCCAGCAGTTCCAGGACCGGAAACACCATATATTTT.